This T cell receptor (beta chain) comes out of a study of identical twins. CDR3 length: 16 amino acids. V was shortened by 7 bases and J by 1 base, with 17 bases between the two germline ends. Ten or more counts support this clonotype. TCRdb reprocessed the 5' RACE reads with MiXCR, giving one entry per CDR3 protein. The sample has 750,000 to 950,000 distinct CDR3 sequences; around 12% are singletons. The data were also submitted as part of a second study, on yellow fever vaccine responses in identical twins.

This sequence originates from a woman younger than 30 in good health. The chain carries TRBV12-3 or TRBV12-4 and TRBJ1-5; TRBD1 is a possible D gene (6 bases). The sequencing input was PBMCs. The CDR3 region has the DNA TGTGCCAGCACCAACACAGGGTTGAAAAGCAATCAGCCCCAGCATTTT. Protein: CASTNTGLKSNQPQHF.